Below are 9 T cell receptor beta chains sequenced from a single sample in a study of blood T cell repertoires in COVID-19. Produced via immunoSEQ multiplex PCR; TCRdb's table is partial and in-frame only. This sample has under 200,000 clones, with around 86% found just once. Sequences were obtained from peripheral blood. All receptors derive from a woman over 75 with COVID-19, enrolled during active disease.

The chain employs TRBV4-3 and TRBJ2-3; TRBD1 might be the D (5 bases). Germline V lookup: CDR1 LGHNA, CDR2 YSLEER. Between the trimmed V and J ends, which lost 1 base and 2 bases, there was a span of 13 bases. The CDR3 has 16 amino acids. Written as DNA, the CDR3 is TGCGCCAGCAGCCAAGCTGCAGGGATGGCCACAGATACGCAGTATTTT. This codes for CASSQAAGMATDTQYF.

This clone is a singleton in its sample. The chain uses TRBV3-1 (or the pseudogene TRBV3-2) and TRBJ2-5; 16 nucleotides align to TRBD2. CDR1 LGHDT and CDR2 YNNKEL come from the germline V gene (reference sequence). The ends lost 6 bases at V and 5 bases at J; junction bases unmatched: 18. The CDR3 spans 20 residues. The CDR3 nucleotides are TGTGCCAGCAGACCTAAGACCGGGACTAGCGGGAGGGCCCCCAGGGAGACCCAGTACTTC. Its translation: CASRPKTGTSGRAPRETQYF.

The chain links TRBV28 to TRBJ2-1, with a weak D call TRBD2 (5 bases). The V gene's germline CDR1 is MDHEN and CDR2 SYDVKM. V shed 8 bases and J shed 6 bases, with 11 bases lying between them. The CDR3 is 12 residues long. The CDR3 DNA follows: TGTGCCAGCGGTTCGAGGGTCAATGAGCAGTTCTTC. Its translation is CASGSRVNEQFF.

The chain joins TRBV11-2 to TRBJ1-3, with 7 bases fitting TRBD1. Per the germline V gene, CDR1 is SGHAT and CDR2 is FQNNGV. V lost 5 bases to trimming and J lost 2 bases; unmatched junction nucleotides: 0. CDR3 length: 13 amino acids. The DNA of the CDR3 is TGTGCCAGCAGCACAGGGGCTGGAAACACCATATATTTT. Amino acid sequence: CASSTGAGNTIYF.

As DNA, the CDR3 is TGTGCCAGCAGCTTAGTCAGTAGCAATCAGCCCCAGCATTTT. This gives the protein CASSLVSSNQPQHF. The genes are TRBV5-5 and TRBJ1-5; D is undetermined. CDR1 and CDR2 (germline): SGHKS, YYEKEE (reference sequence). V was cut by 2 bases and J by 0 bases, with 6 bases left in between. This CDR3 is 14 amino acids long.

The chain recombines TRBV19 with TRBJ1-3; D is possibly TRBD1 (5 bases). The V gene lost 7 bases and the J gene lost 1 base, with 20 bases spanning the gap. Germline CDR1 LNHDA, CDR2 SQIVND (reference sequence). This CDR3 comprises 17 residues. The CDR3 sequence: CASNPMGQGISGNTIYF. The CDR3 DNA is TGTGCCAGTAACCCTATGGGCCAGGGAATTTCTGGAAACACCATATATTTT. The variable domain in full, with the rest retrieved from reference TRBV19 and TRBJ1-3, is DGGITQSPKYLFRKEGQNVTLSCEQNLNHDAMYWYRQDPGQGLRLIYYSQIVNDFQKGDIAEGYSVSREKKESFPLTVTSAQKNPTAFYLCASNPMGQGISGNTIYFGEGSWLTVV.

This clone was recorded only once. The DNA for the CDR3 is TGCGCCAGCAGCCAAGGTTTTAGCGGCTCCTACGAGCAGTACTTC. Protein: CASSQGFSGSYEQYF. The V call is TRBV4-3, the J call TRBJ2-7; TRBD2 is a possible D gene (6 bases). V gave up 1 base and J gave up 0 bases, with 10 bases separating them. CDR1 is LGHNA and CDR2 is YSLEER in the germline V gene. CDR3 size: 15 residues.

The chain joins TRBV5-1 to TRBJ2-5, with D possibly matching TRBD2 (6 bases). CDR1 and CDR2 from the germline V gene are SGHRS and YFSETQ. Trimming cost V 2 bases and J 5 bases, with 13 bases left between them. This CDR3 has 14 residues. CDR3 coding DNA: TGCGCCAGCAGCTTTGGGGGGAGCTGGGAGACCCAGTACTTC. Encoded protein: CASSFGGSWETQYF.

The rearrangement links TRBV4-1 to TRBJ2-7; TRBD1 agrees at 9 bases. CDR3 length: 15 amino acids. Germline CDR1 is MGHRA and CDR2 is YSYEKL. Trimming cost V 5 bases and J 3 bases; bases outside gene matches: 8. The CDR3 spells CASSYRQGVIYEQYF. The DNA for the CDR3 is TGCGCCAGCAGCTACAGACAGGGGGTAATCTACGAGCAGTACTTC.